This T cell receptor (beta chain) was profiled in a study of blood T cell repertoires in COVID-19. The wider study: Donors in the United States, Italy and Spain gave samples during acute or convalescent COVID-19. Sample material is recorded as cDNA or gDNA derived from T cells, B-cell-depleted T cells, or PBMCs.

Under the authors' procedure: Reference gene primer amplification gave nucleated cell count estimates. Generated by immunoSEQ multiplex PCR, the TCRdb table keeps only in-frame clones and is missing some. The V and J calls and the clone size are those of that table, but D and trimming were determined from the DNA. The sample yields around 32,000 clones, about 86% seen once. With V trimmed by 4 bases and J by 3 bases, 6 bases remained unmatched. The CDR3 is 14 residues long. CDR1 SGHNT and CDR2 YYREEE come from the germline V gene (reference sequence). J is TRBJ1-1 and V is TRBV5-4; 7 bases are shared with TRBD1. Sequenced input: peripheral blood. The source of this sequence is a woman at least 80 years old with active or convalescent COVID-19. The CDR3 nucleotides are TGTGCCAGCAGCCCGAGGGGGCTCGACACTGAAGCTTTCTTT. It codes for CASSPRGLDTEAFF.